These 9 T cell receptor beta chains were all obtained from the same sample, sequenced in a study of cytomegalovirus exposure and HLA in healthy donors (dated by TCRdb to 2016 to 2017). Libraries were made using the immunoSEQ multiplex PCR assay. TCRdb's version of the immuneACCESS table is confined to in-frame rearrangements and falls short of the full clone set. An unresolved V gene accounts for under half of the shortfall where checked; the remainder is of unknown origin. This sample is represented by more than 85,000 clones; approximately 95% of them were singletons. The ten largest clones add up to approximately 1.1% of the sample. Sequencing used PBMCs. The source of these receptors is a woman aged 25 to 39 in good health and CMV-seropositive.

The gene calls are TRBV5-1 and TRBJ2-5; D not certain. V lost 0 bases, J lost 1 base, and 10 bases lay in between. The germline CDR1 and CDR2 sequences are SGHRS and YFSETQ. The CDR3 contains 15 residues. CDR3 coding DNA: TGCGCCAGCAGCTTGGTTGCAGGCCTCCAAGAGACCCAGTACTTC. Residues: CASSLVAGLQETQYF.

The genes are TRBV2 and TRBJ2-7, with D tentatively TRBD2 (6 bases). The CDR3 spans 15 residues. V was cut by 6 bases and J by 4 bases, with 19 bases left in between. In germline, CDR1 is SNHLY, CDR2 FYNNEI. The chain's CDR3 is CASSMGGGEGYEQYF. The CDR3 DNA reads TGTGCCAGCAGCATGGGGGGAGGTGAGGGGTACGAGCAGTACTTC.

V usage is TRBV6-5 and J usage is TRBJ1-1, with D perhaps matching TRBD1 (5 bases). Germline V gives CDR1 MNHEY, CDR2 SVGAGI. The CDR3 covers 13 residues. V lost 6 bases to trimming and J lost 1 base, with 9 bases between them. The CDR3 sequence: CASRIQANTEAFF. CDR3 bases: TGTGCCAGCAGGATACAGGCGAACACTGAAGCTTTCTTT.

CDR3 in DNA: TGTGCCAGTAGCGGGACAGCCACAGATACGCAGTATTTT. It is translated as CASSGTATDTQYF. This chain connects TRBV19 to TRBJ2-3, with 7 bases aligning to TRBD1. Germline lookup yields CDR1 LNHDA and CDR2 SQIVND (reference sequence). V dropped 6 bases and J dropped 2; count of bases not matched to a gene: 2. The CDR3 covers 13 residues.

CDR3 in DNA: TGTGCCAGCAGTGGGGGACTAGCGGCGAAATACGAGCAGTACTTC. Translating gives CASSGGLAAKYEQYF. The genes are TRBV2 and TRBJ2-7; 11 bases map to TRBD2. The CDR3 runs to 15 residues. The germline V gene encodes CDR1 SNHLY and CDR2 FYNNEI. The V and J ends lost 4 bases and 4 bases, in that order; junction bases with no gene match: 6.

The chain links TRBV5-5 to TRBJ2-2; 9 bases map to TRBD2. The V segment lost 0 bases and the J segment 3 bases; nucleotides outside the gene matches: 3. Germline V gives CDR1 SGHKS, CDR2 YYEKEE (reference sequence). The CDR3 length is 16 residues. This CDR3 reads CASSLVAGVYTGELFF. CDR3 nucleotides: TGTGCCAGCAGCTTGGTAGCGGGAGTCTACACCGGGGAGCTGTTTTTT.

The V and J genes are TRBV7-3 and TRBJ1-2; D possibly corresponds to TRBD1 (6 bases). The CDR3 consists of 13 residues. The ends were cut back, 0 bases at V and 7 bases at J, with 9 bases in the middle. Germline V gives CDR1 SGHTA, CDR2 FQGTGA. CDR3 sequence: CASSLTRGLGYTF. Written as DNA, the CDR3 is TGTGCCAGCAGCTTAACGCGGGGGCTTGGCTACACCTTC.

In nucleotides, the CDR3 is TGTGCCAGCAGTTCACCGCGGACAGGGAGTAACTATGGCTACACCTTC. Protein product: CASSSPRTGSNYGYTF. The chain carries TRBV6-6 and TRBJ1-2, with 8 bases identical to TRBD1. This CDR3 is 16 amino acids long. Trimming cost V 4 bases and J 1 base; bases outside gene matches: 8. CDR1 and CDR2 (germline): MNHNY, SVGAGI (reference sequence).

The chain is built from TRBV7-9 and TRBJ2-7; 11 nucleotides agree with TRBD1. The CDR3 totals 15 residues. CDR1 is SEHNR, CDR2 FQNEAQ, per germline (reference sequence). The ends lost 1 base at V and 6 bases at J; junction bases unmatched: 5. The DNA of the CDR3 is TGTGCCAGCAGCTTAGGCCCGGGACAGGGGGTCGAGCAGTACTTC. Protein sequence: CASSLGPGQGVEQYF.